The clone carrying this T cell receptor beta chain was recorded a few times. The antigen is not known. Unique molecular identifiers had been added to the TCR beta cDNA libraries. TCRdb ran MiXCR on the PCR reads and lists one entry per CDR3 protein. The sample records hundreds of thousands of distinct CDR3 sequences, approximately 50% being singletons. The sample belongs to a study of post-analysis software for immune sequencing data. Study conclusions and caveats: A handful of TRBV segments appeared more often in patients than in controls, and TRBV5-6, TRBV5-1 and TRBV20-1 were among these.

The V gene's germline CDR1 is DFQATT and CDR2 SNEGSKA (reference sequence). The CDR3 loop spans 16 amino acids. After removal of 3 bases from V and 4 bases from J, the junction contained 13 bases not matched to a gene. The sample taken for sequencing was blood. This chain links TRBV20-1 with TRBJ2-3; 7 bases agree with TRBD2. This clonotype was obtained from a girl between 5 and 17 years old with multiple sclerosis. The CDR3 DNA follows: TGCAGTGCTAGCCCTAACTGGGCGGGAGTGGCAGATACGCAGTATTTT. Translation gives CSASPNWAGVADTQYF.